These 18 T cell receptor beta chains share one sample of origin, sequenced in a study of blood T cell repertoires in COVID-19. Clones were read by immunoSEQ multiplex PCR, and TCRdb kept only the in-frame ones, dropping some. Of 50,000 to 60,000 clones detected, 87% appear once; the ten largest clones hold 3.5% to 4%. Material: peripheral blood. These receptors were taken from a man in his forties with COVID-19, enrolled during active disease.

V gene TRBV30 combines with J gene TRBJ1-5, with D hard to call. V lost 1 base and J lost 0, with 7 bases in between. There are 14 residues in the CDR3. Germline CDR1 reads GTSNPN; CDR2 reads SVGIG (reference sequence). The CDR3 loop reads CAWSGQNSNQPQHF. The DNA for the CDR3 is TGTGCCTGGAGTGGGCAAAATAGCAATCAGCCCCAGCATTTT.

The J gene is TRBJ1-5, the V gene TRBV2, with D hard to call. Trimming left V 6 bases short and J 1 base short, with 7 bases between. Germline CDR1 and CDR2: SNHLY and FYNNEI. The CDR3 loop spans 13 amino acids. CDR3 DNA sequence: TGTGCCAGCAGCGGGGAAAGCAATCAGCCCCAGCATTTT. Protein product: CASSGESNQPQHF.

This rearrangement joins TRBV18 to TRBJ2-5; possibly TRBD1 for D (6 bases). The CDR3 contains 14 residues. CDR1 is KGHSH, CDR2 LQKENI, per germline. Deletions cut 3 bases from V and 5 bases from J, with 13 bases between. The CDR3 nucleotides are TGTGCCAGCTCACCCAGTGGTCAGGGGGAGACCCAGTACTTC. Its translation: CASSPSGQGETQYF.

The chain recombines TRBV6-6 with TRBJ2-5, with D possibly TRBD1 on 6 matching bases. The V end was cut by 4 bases, the J end by 2 bases, with 11 bases between. CDR1 is MNHNY and CDR2 is SVGAGI in the germline V gene (reference sequence). The CDR3 contains 14 residues. CDR3 in amino acids: CASSSQGRQETQYF. The CDR3 nucleotides read TGTGCCAGCAGTTCTCAGGGGCGTCAAGAGACCCAGTACTTC.

This chain joins TRBV7-9 and TRBJ2-7; 9 bases align to TRBD1. The J segment lost 3 bases and the V segment lost 5 bases, leaving 5 bases of the junction unmatched. Germline CDR1 and CDR2: SEHNR and FQNEAQ (reference sequence). CDR3 length: 14 residues. In nucleotides, the CDR3 is TGTGCCAGCAGCGCCACGGGACAGGGCTACGAGCAGTACTTC. This codes for CASSATGQGYEQYF.

V usage is TRBV5-8 and J usage is TRBJ1-4, with 9 nucleotides matching TRBD1. The CDR3 runs to 14 residues. Germline CDR1 SGHTS, CDR2 YDEGEE. The V segment lost 6 bases and the J segment 7 bases; nucleotides outside the gene matches: 7. The CDR3 is CASIRTGEGEKLFF. The CDR3 DNA is TGTGCCAGCATCCGGACAGGGGAGGGTGAAAAACTGTTTTTT.

This chain uses TRBV27 with TRBJ2-7; TRBD2 aligns across 9 bases. CDR3 length equals 14 residues. Germline V gene lookup returns CDR1 MNHEY and CDR2 SMNVEV (reference sequence). Losses at the gene ends were 4 bases for V and 5 bases for J; bases not matched to a gene: 6. The DNA of the CDR3 is TGTGCCAGCAGTTCCGTAGCGGGAGCCCACGAGCAGTACTTC. Translated, it gives CASSSVAGAHEQYF.

This clone was detected a few times. The chain couples TRBV27 to TRBJ2-2; TRBD1 aligns across 7 bases. Trimming removed 0 bases from V and 0 bases from J; junction bases left unmatched: 4. The CDR3 totals 17 residues. Germline V gene lookup returns CDR1 MNHEY and CDR2 SMNVEV (reference sequence). The CDR3 DNA reads as TGTGCCAGCAGTTTATCCCAACAGGGGACGAACACCGGGGAGCTGTTTTTT. This gives the protein CASSLSQQGTNTGELFF.

This clone came up a few times. The V and J genes are TRBV18 and TRBJ1-6, with unresolved D. Trimming took off 3 bases at V and 0 bases at J, with 15 bases between the two ends. There are 18 residues in the CDR3. The germline gives CDR1 KGHSH, CDR2 LQKENI. DNA of the CDR3: TGTGCCAGCTCACCCCTCCCCGGCGGAAGCTCCTATAATTCACCCCTCCACTTT. Its translation is CASSPLPGGSSYNSPLHF.

The chain employs TRBV5-1 and TRBJ1-1; unclear D gene. V lost 6 bases, J lost 1 base, and 10 bases lay in between. Per germline, CDR1 SGHRS and CDR2 YFSETQ. The CDR3 extends over 13 amino acids. In nucleotides, the CDR3 is TGCGCCAGCACCGACTTAGGGAACACTGAAGCTTTCTTT. As protein: CASTDLGNTEAFF.

V usage is TRBV19 and J usage is TRBJ1-5, with 11 positions matching TRBD1. The CDR3 runs 13 residues. Germline V gene lookup returns CDR1 LNHDA and CDR2 SQIVND (reference sequence). V lost 8 bases to trimming and J lost 6 bases; unmatched junction nucleotides: 3. CDR3: CASGQGAAQPQHF. CDR3 DNA: TGTGCCAGTGGACAGGGGGCGGCTCAGCCCCAGCATTTT.

The gene calls are TRBV7-9 and TRBJ2-2, with D uncertain. Trimming took 4 bases from V and 8 from J, leaving 8 bases between them. Per germline, CDR1 SEHNR and CDR2 FQNEAQ (reference sequence). CDR3 length equals 12 residues. The DNA of the CDR3 is TGTGCCAGCAGCTCCCCTCCGGGGGAGCTGTTTTTT. It specifies CASSSPPGELFF.

This clone was observed a handful of times. The gene calls are TRBV9 and TRBJ2-5, with TRBD2 matching 9 bases. Germline-derived CDR1 and CDR2 are SGDLS and YYNGEE. The CDR3 is 14 residues long. Losses at the gene ends were 4 bases for V and 3 bases for J; bases not matched to a gene: 4. The CDR3 nucleotides are TGTGCCAGCAGCCGTAGACTAGCGGAAGAGACCCAGTACTTC. It specifies CASSRRLAEETQYF.

The chain carries TRBV30 and TRBJ2-1; TRBD2 matches at 7 bases. J lost 4 bases, V lost 5 bases, and 5 bases had no gene match. Germline V lookup: CDR1 GTSNPN, CDR2 SVGIG (reference sequence). The length of the CDR3 is 13 residues. As DNA, the CDR3 is TGTGCCTGGGGACTGGGGGGGTACAATGAGCAGTTCTTC. It is translated as CAWGLGGYNEQFF.

This clone was seen only a few times. J is TRBJ2-7 and V is TRBV28, with a weak D call TRBD1 (6 bases). CDR3 length equals 14 residues. Germline assignment: CDR1 MDHEN and CDR2 SYDVKM. With 6 bases removed from V and 7 bases from J, the gap between germline ends came to 19 bases. The CDR3 DNA is TGTGCCAGCAGAGGACAGACTCATACGGTGGAGCAGTACTTC. It translates to CASRGQTHTVEQYF. Full variable domain (outside the CDR3, taken from reference TRBV28 and TRBJ2-7): DVKVTQSSRYLVKRTGEKVFLECVQDMDHENMFWYRQDPGLGLRLIYFSYDVKMKEKGDIPEGYSVSREKKERFSLILESASTNQTSMYLCASRGQTHTVEQYFGPGTRLTVT.

The V and J genes are TRBV7-9 and TRBJ2-1; TRBD2 matches at 7 bases. Losses at the gene ends were 1 base for V and 2 bases for J; bases not matched to a gene: 2. CDR1 is SEHNR, CDR2 FQNEAQ, per germline (reference sequence). This CDR3 spans 15 amino acids. The CDR3 reads CASSLGEGPYNEQFF. The DNA of the CDR3 is TGTGCCAGCAGCTTAGGGGAGGGCCCCTACAATGAGCAGTTCTTC.

In nucleotides, the CDR3 is TGTGCCAGTAGTATCCCTCATGCAGGACTGGGGGGAGGCTACACCTTC. It specifies CASSIPHAGLGGGYTF. The rearrangement uses TRBV19 and TRBJ1-2, with D perhaps matching TRBD1 (5 bases). With 3 bases removed from V and 8 bases from J, the gap between germline ends came to 22 bases. In germline, CDR1 is LNHDA, CDR2 SQIVND (reference sequence). The CDR3 sequence is 16 residues long.

The chain links TRBV6-5 to TRBJ2-1; 10 bases fit TRBD1. The trim removed 8 bases at V and 8 bases at J, leaving 12 bases unmatched. The CDR3 totals 15 residues. CDR1 and CDR2 from the germline V gene are MNHEY and SVGAGI. CDR3 region: CASHLTGGGLYEQFF. The CDR3 DNA reads TGTGCCAGCCACCTGACAGGGGGCGGATTGTATGAGCAGTTCTTC.